This entry lists 9 T cell receptor beta chains sequenced from one sample in a study of blood T cell repertoires in COVID-19. Generated by immunoSEQ multiplex PCR, the TCRdb table keeps only in-frame clones and is missing some. The data contain approximately 190,000 clones, 84% of them singletons. Input material: peripheral blood. These TCRs come from a human donor in a cohort sampled during active COVID-19.

This clone was detected a few times. The chain uses TRBV25-1 and TRBJ1-3, with D maybe TRBD1 (5 bases). Trimming pared 8 bases from V and 0 bases from J, leaving 14 bases between. CDR3 length: 15 amino acids. Germline V gives CDR1 MGHDK, CDR2 SYGVNS. CDR3 sequence reads: CASAERGFSGNTIYF. CDR3 DNA: TGTGCCAGCGCGGAACGGGGGTTCTCTGGAAACACCATATATTTT. Drawing the rest from reference TRBV25-1 and TRBJ1-3, the complete variable domain is EADIYQTPRYLVIGTGKKITLECSQTMGHDKMYWYQQDPGMELHLIHYSYGVNSTEKGDLSSESTVSRIRTEHFPLTLESARPSHTSQYLCASAERGFSGNTIYFGEGSWLTVV.

The rearrangement uses TRBV13 and TRBJ1-1, with 7 nucleotides matching TRBD1. Germline V gene lookup returns CDR1 PRHDT and CDR2 FYEKMQ (reference sequence). The CDR3 spans 15 residues. V shed 4 bases and J 4 bases; nucleotides not matched to a gene: 9. CDR3 region: CASSWPRQGITEAFF. CDR3 nucleotides: TGTGCCAGCAGCTGGCCTCGACAGGGAATCACTGAAGCTTTCTTT.

The chain carries TRBV2 and TRBJ1-5, with 7 bases aligning to TRBD1. The germline V gene encodes CDR1 SNHLY and CDR2 FYNNEI. CDR3 size: 14 residues. J was trimmed by 2 bases and V by 6 bases; bases with no gene match: 4. CDR3 nucleotide sequence: TGTGCCAGCAGAGACAGGGTCGGCAATCAGCCCCAGCATTTT. It specifies CASRDRVGNQPQHF.

The chain uses TRBV12-3 or TRBV12-4 and TRBJ2-3; D not resolved. Trimming left V 3 bases short and J 4 bases short, with 8 bases between. This CDR3 is built from 13 residues. CDR3 in amino acids: CASSFRQADTQYF. Written as DNA, the CDR3 is TGTGCCAGCAGTTTTCGGCAGGCAGATACGCAGTATTTT.

The genes are TRBV30 and TRBJ2-4, with 9 bases lining up with TRBD1. CDR1 and CDR2 (germline): GTSNPN, SVGIG (reference sequence). V shed 8 bases and J 0 bases; nucleotides not matched to a gene: 23. The CDR3 loop spans 20 amino acids. The CDR3 bases are TGTGCCCAGGATCTCCGAACAGGGGGCGCGAGGTCCCTAGCCAAAAACATTCAGTACTTC. It is translated as CAQDLRTGGARSLAKNIQYF.

This clone came up a few times. V gene TRBV7-9 combines with J gene TRBJ1-5; D is perhaps TRBD1 (6 bases). Germline V lookup: CDR1 SEHNR, CDR2 FQNEAQ (reference sequence). The CDR3 runs to 12 residues. The ends were cut back, 8 bases at V and 7 bases at J, with 12 bases in the middle. In DNA form, the CDR3 reads TGTGCCAGCTCGGGGGGGGCCCAGCCCCAGCATTTT. It encodes CASSGGAQPQHF.

The rearrangement uses TRBV6-5 and TRBJ2-2; TRBD1 aligns across 8 bases. The junction had 7 bases not matched to a gene; V was cut back by 8 bases and J by 5 bases. Germline-derived CDR1 and CDR2 are MNHEY and SVGAGI. The length of the CDR3 is 14 residues. CDR3 bases: TGTGCCAGCGGCCGACAGGGGAGGACCGGGGAGCTGTTTTTT. It codes for CASGRQGRTGELFF.

The chain carries TRBV30 and TRBJ1-6; TRBD1 matches at 8 bases. Germline V gene sequence: CDR1 GTSNPN, CDR2 SVGIG (reference sequence). The CDR3 is made up of 16 amino acids. The V segment lost 3 bases and the J segment 9 bases; nucleotides outside the gene matches: 13. This CDR3 is CAWRGDRQGISSPLHF. The CDR3 DNA follows: TGTGCCTGGAGGGGGGACAGGCAGGGCATCAGTTCACCCCTCCACTTT.

This sequence joins TRBV5-5 and TRBJ1-1; 8 bases map to TRBD1. The V gene end was trimmed by 4 bases and the J gene end by 5 bases; junction bases not matched to a gene: 4. The CDR3 is made up of 13 amino acids. Per the germline V gene, CDR1 is SGHKS and CDR2 is YYEKEE (reference sequence). The CDR3 bases are TGTGCCAGCAGCATTACAGGGGGAACTGAAGCTTTCTTT. Its translation: CASSITGGTEAFF. Variable domain in full (rest from reference TRBV5-5 and TRBJ1-1): DAGVTQSPTHLIKTRGQQVTLRCSPISGHKSVSWYQQVLGQGPQFIFQYYEKEERGRGNFPDRFSARQFPNYSSELNVNALLLGDSALYLCASSITGGTEAFFGQGTRLTVV.